Listed below are T cell receptor beta chains from one sample, sequenced in a study of blood T cell repertoires in COVID-19. Sequencing was performed with immunoSEQ multiplex PCR; in TCRdb, only in-frame clones are kept and a portion is missing. The table has over 85,000 clones, about four fifths seen once. What was sequenced was peripheral blood. The source of these receptors is a woman in her seventies with acute or convalescent COVID-19. Both conserved end residues are part of each CDR3.

v_call	j_call	cdr3_aa
TRBV4-1	TRBJ2-3	CASSQGVTGGLRDTQYF
TRBV7-9	TRBJ1-1	CASRHTGGNTEAFF
TRBV3-1/TRBV3-2	TRBJ2-1	CASSRWDFNNEQFF
TRBV7-3	TRBJ1-1	CASSLVGQGQTEAFF
TRBV19	TRBJ2-5	CASSRGIQETQYF
TRBV27	TRBJ1-2	CASSPASSDYGYTF
TRBV19	TRBJ2-5	CASSTPTSGQETQYF
TRBV10-3	TRBJ2-3	CAIRDREYSDTQYF
TRBV9	TRBJ2-3	CASSVAAGRTDTQYF
TRBV6-5	TRBJ1-1	CASSKTGNTEAFF
TRBV6-6	TRBJ1-1	CASSWQGLEPEAFF
TRBV5-8	TRBJ1-3	CASSYRAGNTIYF
TRBV9	TRBJ2-1	CASSLNSGDDEQFF
TRBV30	TRBJ1-3	CAWSVQGGGNTIYF
TRBV3-1/TRBV3-2	TRBJ1-1	CASSQGDRNTEAFF
TRBV7-9	TRBJ1-4	CASRRPNEKLFF
TRBV19	TRBJ1-5	CASSPSERNQPQHF
TRBV30	TRBJ2-3	CAWSSDIGTDTQYF
TRBV5-1	TRBJ2-5	CASSRRDFEETQYF
TRBV30	TRBJ1-2	CAWRPGQAGEGYTF
TRBV30	TRBJ2-4	CACRDLAKNIQYF
TRBV12-3/TRBV12-4	TRBJ1-3	CAGGSPGNTIYF
TRBV11-2	TRBJ2-7	CASSLDDRPGFDEQYF
TRBV18	TRBJ1-1	CASSLQGRNTEAFF
TRBV30	TRBJ2-7	CAWEATLGGEQYF
TRBV5-1	TRBJ1-2	CASSPDRPAGYTF
TRBV27	TRBJ2-1	CASSRPGGPYNEQFF
TRBV6-5	TRBJ2-7	CATEGEALYEQYF
TRBV30	TRBJ2-5	CAWRAHDSLETQYF
TRBV24-1	TRBJ1-5	CATSDPTGHQPQHF
TRBV9	TRBJ2-3	CASSTTPGTSGGTTYTDTQYF
TRBV29-1	TRBJ1-6	CSVEIGRLLHF
TRBV6-1	TRBJ2-7	CASSEAEIYEQYF
TRBV5-4	TRBJ1-3	CASSLGQGQNTIYF
TRBV5-1	TRBJ1-5	CASSMTGGQPQHF
TRBV27	TRBJ1-1	CASSSTGRNIPEAFF
TRBV3-1/TRBV3-2	TRBJ2-3	CASGGGAVGDTQYF
TRBV6-5	TRBJ2-5	CASRTGEETQYF